This record looks at one T cell receptor beta chain sequence and its context. Its antigen is unknown. The data were taken from a study of cytomegalovirus exposure and HLA in healthy donors. General observations from the study: Roughly uniform depth of sequencing across donors was assumed in presence/absence analyses. The study dropped some indistinguishable V segments, TRBV6-2 and TRBV6-3 among them.

Germline CDR1 reads SGDLS; CDR2 reads YYNGEE. CDR3 size: 18 residues. V gave up 1 base and J gave up 7 bases; unmatched junction bases: 9. It was with 60 Vbeta and 13 Jbeta primers that the PCR ran. Some clones are missing from TCRdb's copy, which holds only in-frame ones; the method was immunoSEQ multiplex PCR. Among roughly 140,000 clones listed, roughly 74% were seen once. V usage is TRBV9 and J usage is TRBJ2-1; 15 bases match TRBD2. The clonotype comes from a woman between 18 and 30 years old in good health and CMV-seropositive. The sample comprised PBMCs. CDR3 DNA: TGTGCCAGCAGCGTAATCCCCTGGACTAGCGGGGGGGGGAATGAGCAGTTCTTC. Translation gives CASSVIPWTSGGGNEQFF. Based on the CDR3 plus reference TRBV9 and TRBJ2-1, the full variable domain is DSGVTQTPKHLITATGQRVTLRCSPRSGDLSVYWYQQSLDQGLQFLIQYYNGEERAKGNILERFSAQQFPDLHSELNLSSLELGDSALYFCASSVIPWTSGGGNEQFFGPGTRLTVL.